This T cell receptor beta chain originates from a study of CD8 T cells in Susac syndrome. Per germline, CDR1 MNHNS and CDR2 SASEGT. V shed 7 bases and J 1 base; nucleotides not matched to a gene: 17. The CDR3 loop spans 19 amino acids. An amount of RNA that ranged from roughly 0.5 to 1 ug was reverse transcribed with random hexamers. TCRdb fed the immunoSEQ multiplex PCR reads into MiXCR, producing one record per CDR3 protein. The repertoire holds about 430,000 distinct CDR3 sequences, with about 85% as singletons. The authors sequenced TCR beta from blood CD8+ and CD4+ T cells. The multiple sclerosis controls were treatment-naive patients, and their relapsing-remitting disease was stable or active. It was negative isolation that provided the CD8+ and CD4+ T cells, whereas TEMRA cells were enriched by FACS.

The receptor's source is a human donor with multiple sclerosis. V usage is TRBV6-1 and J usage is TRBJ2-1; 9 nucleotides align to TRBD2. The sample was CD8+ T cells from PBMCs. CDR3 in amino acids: CASNPTGVAGEESYNEQFF. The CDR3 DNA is TGTGCCAGCAACCCAACAGGGGTAGCGGGAGAGGAATCCTACAATGAGCAGTTCTTC.